This T cell receptor (beta chain) appears in the sequencing data of a study of T cells in Graves' hyperthyroidism and ophthalmopathy. Trimming left V 0 bases short and J 0 bases short, with 2 bases between. This CDR3 has 13 residues. TCR beta CDR3 regions were amplified from RNA. Initially, a first-round RT-PCR of the TCR CDR3 employed the HTBI primer set. One entry per CDR3 protein results from TCRdb running MiXCR on the multiplex PCR reads. The data hold under 700,000 distinct CDR3 sequences, with about half observed a single time. This clonotype came up once. The V and J genes are TRBV12-3 or TRBV12-4 and TRBJ2-5; D uncertain. Material: peripheral blood or thyroid tissue (not recorded which). This TCR came from a woman aged 18-29 years with Graves' hyperthyroidism. The CDR3 sequence is CASSLANQETQYF. The CDR3 DNA is TGTGCCAGCAGTTTAGCGAACCAAGAGACCCAGTACTTC.